This T cell receptor beta chain is drawn from a study of CXCR3-negative and CXCR3-positive naive CD8 T cells. Study-level findings and limits: When CXCR3-positive naive cells were set against CXCR3-negative naive cells, the former had more hydrophobic TRB CDR3s. Cryopreserved cells partially lost CXCR3 expression, and fresh PBMCs were used in most assays.

As to this clonotype: The antigen is not known.

Investigators sorted each CD8+ T cell subset in triplicate, taking roughly 330,000 cells each time. Naive cells were sorted as CD45RO-, CCR7+, CD27+ and CD95-. UMI-tagged TRB cDNA libraries were built via 5' RACE. TCRdb re-called the 5' RACE reads, yielding one record per CDR3 amino acid sequence without DNA. This sample carries about 45,000 distinct CDR3 sequences, with about 2.5% going to the ten biggest clones. The CDR3 runs to 11 residues. Germline CDR1 is MDHEN and CDR2 is SYDVKM. The chain links TRBV28 to TRBJ1-1. The sample comprised naive CXCR3- CD8+ T cells from blood. As to subset: CD45RO-CCR7+CD27+CD95- naive CD8+ T cells lacking CXCR3 (TNR3-). This TCR was sampled from a human donor in good health. Some clones in this sample may be carry-over from other donors' samples. CDR3: CASSFTAEAFF.